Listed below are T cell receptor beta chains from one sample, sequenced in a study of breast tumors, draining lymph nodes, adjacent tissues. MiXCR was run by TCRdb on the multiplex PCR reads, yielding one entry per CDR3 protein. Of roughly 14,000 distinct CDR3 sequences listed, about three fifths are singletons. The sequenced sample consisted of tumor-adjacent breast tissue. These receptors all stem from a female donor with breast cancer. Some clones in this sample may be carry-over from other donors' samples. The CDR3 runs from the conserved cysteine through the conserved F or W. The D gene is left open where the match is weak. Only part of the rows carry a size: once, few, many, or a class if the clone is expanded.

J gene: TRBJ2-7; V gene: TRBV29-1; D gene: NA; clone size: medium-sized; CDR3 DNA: TGCAGCGTTGAAGACAGGGATGATCGGGAGCAGTACTTC; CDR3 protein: CSVEDRDDREQYF
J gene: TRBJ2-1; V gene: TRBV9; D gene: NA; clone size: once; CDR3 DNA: TGTGCCAGCAGTGGGCCGGGACTGTACAATGAGCAGTTCTTC; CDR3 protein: CASSGPGLYNEQFF
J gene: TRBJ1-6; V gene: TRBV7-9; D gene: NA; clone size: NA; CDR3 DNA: TGTGCCAGCAGCTTAAGGGTTGATGGGAATTCACCCCTCCACTTT; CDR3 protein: CASSLRVDGNSPLHF
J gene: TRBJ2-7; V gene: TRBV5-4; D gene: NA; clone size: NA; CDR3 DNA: NA; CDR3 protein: CASSFYICSARPASGRAGYEQYF
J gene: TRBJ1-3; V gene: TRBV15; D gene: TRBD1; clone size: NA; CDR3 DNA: TGTGCCACCAGCAGTGGACAGGGTGGAACTGGAAACACCATATATTTT; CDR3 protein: CATSSGQGGTGNTIYF
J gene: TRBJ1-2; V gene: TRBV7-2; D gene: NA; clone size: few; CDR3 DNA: TGTGCCAGCAGCCCAACAGGAGGTTATGGCTACACCTTC; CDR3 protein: CASSPTGGYGYTF
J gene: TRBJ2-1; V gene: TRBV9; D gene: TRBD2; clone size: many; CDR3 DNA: TGTGCCAGCAGCGTGGGACTAGCGGGAACCTACAATGAGCAGTTCTTC; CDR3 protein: CASSVGLAGTYNEQFF
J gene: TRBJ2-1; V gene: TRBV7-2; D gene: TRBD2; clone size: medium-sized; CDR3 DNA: TGTGCCAGCAGCTCACAAACCATGGCGGGAGGACTCTACAATGAGCAGTTCTTC; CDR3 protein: CASSSQTMAGGLYNEQFF
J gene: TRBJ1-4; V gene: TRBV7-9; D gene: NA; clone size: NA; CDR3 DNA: TGTGCCAGCAGCTCTAGGGAGGGGTCGTGGGAAAAACTGCTTTTT; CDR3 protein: CASSSREGSWEKLLF
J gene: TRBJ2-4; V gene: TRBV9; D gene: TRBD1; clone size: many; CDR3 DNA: TGTGCCAGCAGCCAAGGGACAGGGGGAGCCAAAAACATTCAGTACTTC; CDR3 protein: CASSQGTGGAKNIQYF
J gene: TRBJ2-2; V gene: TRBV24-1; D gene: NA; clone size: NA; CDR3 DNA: TGTGCCACCAAACAGGGTTTGGCCGGGGAGCTGTTTTTT; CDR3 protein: CATKQGLAGELFF
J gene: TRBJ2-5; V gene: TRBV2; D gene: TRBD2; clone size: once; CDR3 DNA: TGTGCCCTCAAGCGGGAGGGGGAGACCCAGTACTTC; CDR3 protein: CALKREGETQYF
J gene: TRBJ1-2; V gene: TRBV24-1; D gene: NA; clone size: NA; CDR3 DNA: TGTGCCACCAGTGATTCGACAGAGCATTCGAACTATGGCTACACCTTC; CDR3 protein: CATSDSTEHSNYGYTF
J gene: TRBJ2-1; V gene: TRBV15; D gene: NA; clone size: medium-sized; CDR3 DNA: TGTGCCACCAGCAGACTAGTTTTCGATGAGCAGTTCTTC; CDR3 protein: CATSRLVFDEQFF
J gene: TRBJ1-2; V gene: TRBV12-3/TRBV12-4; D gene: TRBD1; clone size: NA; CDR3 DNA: TGTGCCAGCAGCCTGTTGACAGGGAGCTATGGCTACACCTTC; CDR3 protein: CASSLLTGSYGYTF
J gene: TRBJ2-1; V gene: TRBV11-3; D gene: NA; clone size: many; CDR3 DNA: TGTGCCAGCAGCTTCTCTGCGACCAATGAGCAGTTCTTC; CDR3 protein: CASSFSATNEQFF
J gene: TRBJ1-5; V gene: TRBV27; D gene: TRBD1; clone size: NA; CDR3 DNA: TGTGCCAGCGGGGAGGGGACAGGGGTGACAAGGAATCAGCCCCAGCATTTT; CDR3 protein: CASGEGTGVTRNQPQHF
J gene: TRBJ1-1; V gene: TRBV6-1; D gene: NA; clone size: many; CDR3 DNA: TGTGCCAGCAGTGCGGGCAGTGTGAACACTGAAGCTTTCTTT; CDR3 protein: CASSAGSVNTEAFF
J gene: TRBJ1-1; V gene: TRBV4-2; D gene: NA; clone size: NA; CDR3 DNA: TGTGCCAGCAGCCTAGGGACCCGGGGGACTGAAGCTTTCTTT; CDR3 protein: CASSLGTRGTEAFF
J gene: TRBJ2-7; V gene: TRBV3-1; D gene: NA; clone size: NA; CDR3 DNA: TGCGCCAGCAGCCTAACAGGGACGGGGAGGGACGAGCAGTACTTC; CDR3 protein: CASSLTGTGRDEQYF
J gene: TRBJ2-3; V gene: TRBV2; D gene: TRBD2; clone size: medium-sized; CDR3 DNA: TGTGCCACCGCTCCGGGACTAGCGGGATACACAGATACGCAGTATTTT; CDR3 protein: CATAPGLAGYTDTQYF
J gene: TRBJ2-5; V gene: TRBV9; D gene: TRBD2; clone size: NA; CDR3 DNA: TGTGCCAGCAGCGCCCGACTAGCGGGAGGAAAAGAGACCCAGTACTTC; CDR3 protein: CASSARLAGGKETQYF
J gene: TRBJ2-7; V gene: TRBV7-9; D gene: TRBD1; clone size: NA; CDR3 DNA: TGTGCCAGCAGCTCCCTGGACGGGACAGGGGTCTCCTACGAGCAGTACTTC; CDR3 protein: CASSSLDGTGVSYEQYF
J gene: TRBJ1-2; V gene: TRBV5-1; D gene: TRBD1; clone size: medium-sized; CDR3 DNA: TGCGCCAGCAGCCCCTATGGACAGGGGAACTATGGCTACACCTTC; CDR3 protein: CASSPYGQGNYGYTF
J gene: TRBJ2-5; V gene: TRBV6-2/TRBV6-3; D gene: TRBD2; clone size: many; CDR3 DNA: TGTGCCAGCAGTTACTCTAGCGGGGGGGCACCTCAAGAGACCCAGTACTTC; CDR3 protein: CASSYSSGGAPQETQYF
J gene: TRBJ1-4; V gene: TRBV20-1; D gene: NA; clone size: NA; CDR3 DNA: TGCAGTGCTAGAGATTATCGGGGAAGTGAAAAACTGTTTTTT; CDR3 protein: CSARDYRGSEKLFF
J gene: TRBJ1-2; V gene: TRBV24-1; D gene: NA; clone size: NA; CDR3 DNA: TGTGCCACCACCGGCGACAATAACTATGGCTACACCTTC; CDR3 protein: CATTGDNNYGYTF
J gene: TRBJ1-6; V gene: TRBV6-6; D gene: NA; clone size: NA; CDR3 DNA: TGTGCCAGCAGAGGAAGTAATAATTCACCCCTCCACTTT; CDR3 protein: CASRGSNNSPLHF
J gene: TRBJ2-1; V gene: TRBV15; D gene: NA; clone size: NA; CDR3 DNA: TGTGCCACCAGCAGAGGGGGGTCTTACAATGAGCAGTTCTTC; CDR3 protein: CATSRGGSYNEQFF
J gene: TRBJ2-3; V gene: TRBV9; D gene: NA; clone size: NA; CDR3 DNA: TGTGCCAGCGCGGGACAGAGCACAGATACGCAGTATTTT; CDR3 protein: CASAGQSTDTQYF
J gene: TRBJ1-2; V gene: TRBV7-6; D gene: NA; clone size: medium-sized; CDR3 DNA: TGTGCCAGCAGCTTACTAGGAGGGATAACTGCTTATGGCTACACCTTC; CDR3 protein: CASSLLGGITAYGYTF
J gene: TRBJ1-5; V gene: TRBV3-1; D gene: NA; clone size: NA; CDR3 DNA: TGTGCCAGCAGCTTGGGCAGTGATACACCCCAGCATTTT; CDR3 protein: CASSLGSDTPQHF